These 9 T cell receptor beta chains originate from one sample sequenced in a study of Ad26.COV2.S vaccination and SARS-CoV-2 variants. Measured with immunoSEQ multiplex PCR; TCRdb has only the in-frame clones, and not every one. This table holds 430,000 or so clones, 89% found once. Treatment in this sample: 19 received Ad26.COV2.S at low or high dose, single or two shots; 5 received placebo; per-sample allocation not given. Sampling happened 63 days after the first vaccine or placebo injection. Sample: peripheral blood, taken in a trial of Ad26.COV2.S vaccine versus placebo. The source is a person aged 18 to 65 who received the Ad26.COV2.S COVID-19 vaccine or a placebo.

The rearrangement links TRBV18 to TRBJ2-1, with a possible D match to TRBD2 (6 bases). Per the germline V gene, CDR1 is KGHSH and CDR2 is LQKENI. This CDR3 has 15 residues. V was clipped by 0 bases and J by 6 bases, with 12 bases between them. The CDR3 here is CASSPPWEVLNEQFF. The DNA for the CDR3 is TGTGCCAGCTCACCACCTTGGGAGGTCCTCAATGAGCAGTTCTTC.

This rearrangement joins TRBV5-4 to TRBJ2-1; possibly TRBD2 for D (5 bases). Germline values: CDR1 SGHNT, CDR2 YYREEE (reference sequence). V dropped 0 bases and J dropped 0 bases, with 7 bases sitting between them. This CDR3 contains 15 residues. CDR3 DNA sequence: TGTGCCAGCAGCTTGGTGGGGAGCTCCTACAATGAGCAGTTCTTC. As protein: CASSLVGSSYNEQFF.

The chain joins TRBV5-1 to TRBJ2-3, with 13 nucleotides matching TRBD2. Germline trimming cut 5 bases from V and 2 bases from J; bases unmatched to any gene: 5. The CDR3 length is 16 residues. Germline CDR1 and CDR2: SGHRS and YFSETQ. This chain's CDR3 is CASSPGLAGATDTQYF. For the CDR3, the DNA is TGCGCCAGCAGTCCAGGACTAGCGGGGGCCACAGATACGCAGTATTTT.

The chain combines TRBV5-4 with TRBJ2-7; D could derive from TRBD1 or TRBD2 (5 bases each). The germline V gene encodes CDR1 SGHNT and CDR2 YYREEE (reference sequence). This CDR3 is 13 amino acids long. V was clipped by 4 bases and J by 7 bases, with 15 bases between them. This CDR3 reads CASSPGANGEQYV. DNA for the CDR3: TGTGCCAGCAGCCCCGGGGCAAATGGAGAGCAGTACGTC.

The rearrangement links TRBV10-3 to TRBJ2-5; D call uncertain. Germline CDR1 ENHRY, CDR2 SYGVKD. V was pared by 4 bases and J by 0 bases, with 6 bases between. CDR3 length: 13 residues. CDR3 region: CAISAVYQETQYF. In DNA, the CDR3 is TGTGCCATCAGTGCAGTGTACCAAGAGACCCAGTACTTC.

The V call is TRBV21-1, the J call TRBJ2-7; the table's TRBD2 call for D was not verified on the DNA. TRBV21-1 is labeled a pseudogene. The CDR3 has 15 amino acids. The CDR3 nucleotides read TGTGCCAGCAGCTCCCGACTAGCGGGAGGCCTCGAGCAGTACGTC. Its translation is CASSSRLAGGLEQYV.

CDR3 coding DNA: TGTGCCAGCAGCGCCCTCCTCCTAGCGGACGGGAACACCGGGGAGCTGTTTTTT. Encoded protein: CASSALLLADGNTGELFF. The chain recombines TRBV7-8 with TRBJ2-2; 7 bases agree with TRBD2. From germline, CDR1 is SGHVS and CDR2 FQNEAQ. The J segment lost 1 base and the V segment lost 5 bases, leaving 13 bases of the junction unmatched. CDR3 size: 18 residues.

The chain employs TRBV7-3 and TRBJ1-3, with D unclear. Trimming cost V 1 base and J 3 bases, with 4 bases left between them. There are 13 residues in the CDR3. CDR1 and CDR2 (germline): SGHTA, FQGTGA. For the CDR3, the DNA is TGTGCCAGCAGCTTAAATGATGGAAACACCATATATTTT. Translating it yields CASSLNDGNTIYF.

For the CDR3, the DNA is TGTGCCAGCAGTCCTGGGACTAGCGGGTACAATGAGCAGTTCTTC. Translating it yields CASSPGTSGYNEQFF. The chain has TRBV27 and TRBJ2-1; TRBD2 matches at 12 bases. Germline CDR1 is MNHEY and CDR2 is SMNVEV (reference sequence). The CDR3 loop spans 15 amino acids. V shed 5 bases, J shed 4 bases, and the junction held 3 bases outside the gene matches.